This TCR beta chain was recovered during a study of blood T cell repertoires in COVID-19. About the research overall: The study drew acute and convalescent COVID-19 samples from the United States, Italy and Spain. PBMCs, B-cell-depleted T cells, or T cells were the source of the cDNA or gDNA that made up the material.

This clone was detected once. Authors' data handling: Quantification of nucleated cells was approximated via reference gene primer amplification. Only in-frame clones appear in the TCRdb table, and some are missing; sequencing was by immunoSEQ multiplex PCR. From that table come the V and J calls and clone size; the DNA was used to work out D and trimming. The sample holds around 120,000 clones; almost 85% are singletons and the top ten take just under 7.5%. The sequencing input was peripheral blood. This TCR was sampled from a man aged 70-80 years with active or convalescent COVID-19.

The CDR3 sequence: CASSREVLADEQYF. The CDR3 region has the DNA TGTGCCAGCAGCAGAGAGGTCCTAGCGGACGAGCAGTACTTC. The chain is built from TRBV7-2 and TRBJ2-7; 7 bases are a match to TRBD2. Germline CDR1 reads SGHTA; CDR2 reads FQGNSA. V gave up 5 bases and J gave up 5 bases; unmatched junction bases: 9. The CDR3 length is 14 residues.